This TCR beta chain is from a study of T-cell memory formation after mild COVID-19. Via MiXCR, TCRdb re-called the 5' RACE reads, giving one row per CDR3 protein. This sample has fewer than 500,000 distinct CDR3 sequences, with around a quarter found just once. Germline V CDR1 and CDR2: SEHNR, FQNEAQ (reference sequence). V was trimmed by 6 bases and J by 1 base, leaving 22 bases between them. The CDR3 contains 17 residues. There are a few counts of this clonotype. Its antigen remains unidentified. Study findings and constraints: Clones contracting across day 15 to 85 had a balanced CD4/CD8 profile; later expanding clones leaned CD4+.

The receptor was isolated from an adult woman who had mild COVID-19 (a few samples of this study predate the infection). Cell type and time point are not known. Sequenced: PBMCs or a T cell subset sorted from them (not recorded which). The chain has TRBV7-9 and TRBJ2-7, with a weak D call TRBD2 (6 bases). For the CDR3, the DNA is TGTGCCAGCAGGCCCCCTTTAAGCGGTAGCGGTTCCTACGAGCAGTACTTC. Its protein is CASRPPLSGSGSYEQYF.